These 24 T cell receptor beta chains were all obtained from the same sample, sequenced in a study of blood T cells in healthy people across ages. It was with a sample-barcoded 5' primer and a J-beta primer mix that a second PCR of about 7 to 12 cycles was run. Using its own MiXCR run on the 5' RACE reads, TCRdb lists one record per CDR3 protein. Of 920,000 or so distinct CDR3 sequences in the sample, over 35% were seen once. Sequencing was done on a sample of blood. The source is a woman aged 60-70 years in good health.

This clonotype was counted at least ten times. The chain joins TRBV12-3 or TRBV12-4 to TRBJ2-7; 8 nucleotides agree with TRBD2. Unmatched junction bases numbered 5, after V lost 6 bases and J lost 1 base. This CDR3 contains 14 residues. Written as DNA, the CDR3 is TGTGCCAGCAGGCCCGGGACTAGTTCCTACGAGCAGTACTTC. It specifies CASRPGTSSYEQYF.

The chain carries TRBV7-2 and TRBJ2-1; D remains unclear. The CDR3 sequence is 15 residues long. Germline assignment: CDR1 SGHTA and CDR2 FQGNSA. The ends were cut back, 5 bases at V and 3 bases at J, with 14 bases in the middle. CDR3 protein: CASSQSSTNYNEQFF. CDR3 DNA sequence: TGTGCCAGCAGCCAGTCGTCGACCAACTACAATGAGCAGTTCTTC.

The chain carries TRBV11-1 and TRBJ2-3; 7 bases map to TRBD2. CDR1 and CDR2 (germline): SGHAT, FQDESV (reference sequence). Trimming cost V 7 bases and J 2 bases; bases outside gene matches: 3. The CDR3 totals 13 residues. CDR3 sequence (DNA): TGTGCCAGCACGGGGAGGGTCACAGATACGCAGTATTTT. Protein product: CASTGRVTDTQYF.

The CDR3 sequence is CASSYVGIDTQYF. The CDR3, as DNA: TGTGCCAGCAGCTATGTAGGGATAGATACGCAGTATTTT. The genes are TRBV5-4 and TRBJ2-3; D is unresolved. Germline loops: CDR1 SGHNT, CDR2 YYREEE (reference sequence). V was clipped by 3 bases and J by 5 bases, with 10 bases between them. This CDR3 has 13 amino acids.

This sequence joins TRBV3-1 and TRBJ2-6, with D hard to call. This CDR3 has 18 residues. V lost 3 bases and J lost 0, with 15 bases in between. CDR1 is LGHDT, CDR2 YNNKEL, per germline (reference sequence). CDR3 nucleotides: TGTGCCAGCAGCCACCTCCGGACGCGAATCTCTGGGGCCAACGTCCTGACTTTC. This gives the protein CASSHLRTRISGANVLTF. Combining the CDR3 with reference TRBV3-1 and TRBJ2-6 gives the whole variable domain DTAVSQTPKYLVTQMGNDKSIKCEQNLGHDTMYWYKQDSKKFLKIMFSYNNKELIINETVPNRFSPKSPDKAHLNLHINSLELGDSAVYFCASSHLRTRISGANVLTFGAGSRLTVL.

This clonotype has just one count. The V call is TRBV29-1, the J call TRBJ2-1; 11 bases are shared with TRBD2. Germline values: CDR1 SQVTM, CDR2 ANQGSEA. The CDR3 consists of 14 residues. The V and J ends lost 5 bases and 9 bases, in that order; junction bases with no gene match: 9. CDR3 amino acids: CSVYRSGRVGEQFF. Written as DNA, the CDR3 is TGCAGCGTTTACCGTAGCGGGAGGGTAGGTGAGCAGTTCTTC.

This clonotype was seen only once. The chain uses TRBV10-3 and TRBJ2-3, with 10 positions matching TRBD2. The CDR3 spans 16 residues. Germline V gene sequence: CDR1 ENHRY, CDR2 SYGVKD. V gave up 4 bases and J gave up 5 bases; unmatched junction bases: 9. CDR3 nucleotide sequence: TGTGCCATCAGTGCTGGACTAGCGGAAGGAATAGATACGCAGTATTTT. The encoded protein is CAISAGLAEGIDTQYF.

The chain couples TRBV24-1 to TRBJ1-4, with D uncertain. The CDR3 sequence is 12 residues long. V was pared by 7 bases and J by 11 bases, with 13 bases between. CDR1 and CDR2 from the germline V gene are KGHDR and SFDVKD. The CDR3 sequence is CATRGDTDKLFF. The CDR3 nucleotides are TGTGCCACCAGGGGCGACACAGACAAACTGTTTTTT.

In its sample, this clonotype was seen a few times. An end of the junction does not agree with germline; a read error may underlie this. The genes are TRBV4-1 and TRBJ2-7; 8 positions agree with TRBD1. The CDR3 has 17 residues. The germline V gene has CDR1 MGHRA and CDR2 YSYEKL. CDR3 loop: CASSQEPTGQAYYKQYF. CDR3 coding DNA: TGCGCCAGCAGCCAAGAACCTACGGGACAGGCTTACTACAAGCAGTACTTC.

The chain recombines TRBV29-1 with TRBJ2-7; 8 bases agree with TRBD2. The CDR3 runs 14 residues. CDR1 is SQVTM and CDR2 is ANQGSEA in the germline V gene. Germline trimming cut 0 bases from V and 3 bases from J; bases unmatched to any gene: 4. Written as DNA, the CDR3 is TGCAGCGTTGAAGACCGAACTAGCGGCTACGAGCAGTACTTC. This encodes CSVEDRTSGYEQYF.

There are many counts of this clonotype. The V and J genes are TRBV7-9 and TRBJ2-7; no reliable D call. V lost 2 bases and J lost 7, with 6 bases in between. The CDR3 is 11 amino acids. Germline V gene data show CDR1 as SEHNR and CDR2 as FQNEAQ (reference sequence). CDR3 protein: CASSLIWEQYF. In DNA form, the CDR3 reads TGTGCCAGCAGCTTAATCTGGGAGCAGTACTTC.

This clonotype has more than one count but fewer than ten. DNA of the CDR3: TGCGCCAGCAGCTCCGGTGGGGGGGCGATGTCCTACGAGCAGTACTTC. Amino acid sequence: CASSSGGGAMSYEQYF. This sequence joins TRBV5-1 and TRBJ2-7; possible D gene TRBD2, 7 bases. Per the germline V gene, CDR1 is SGHRS and CDR2 is YFSETQ. The CDR3 runs 16 residues. The V gene lost 3 bases and the J gene lost 1 base, with 17 bases spanning the gap. The complete variable domain, with remaining parts taken from reference TRBV5-1 and TRBJ2-7, reads KAGVTQTPRYLIKTRGQQVTLSCSPISGHRSVSWYQQTPGQGLQFLFEYFSETQRNKGNFPGRFSGRQFSNSRSEMNVSTLELGDSALYLCASSSGGGAMSYEQYFGPGTRLTVT.

The rearrangement joins TRBV7-9 to TRBJ2-7; D is perhaps TRBD1 (6 bases). This CDR3 comprises 15 residues. Germline CDR1 and CDR2: SEHNR and FQNEAQ (reference sequence). Trimming stripped 8 bases from V and 2 bases from J, with 19 bases between. The CDR3 spells CASGSTNGQPYEQYF. CDR3 DNA: TGTGCCAGCGGCTCAACCAATGGACAGCCCTACGAGCAGTACTTC.

V gene TRBV20-1 combines with J gene TRBJ2-1, with D possibly TRBD2 on 7 matching bases. Germline V gives CDR1 DFQATT, CDR2 SNEGSKA (reference sequence). The V gene lost 5 bases and the J gene lost 9 bases, with 23 bases spanning the gap. This CDR3 has 15 residues. The chain's CDR3 is CSASGTNPGGGEQFF. The DNA for the CDR3 is TGCAGTGCTTCCGGGACTAACCCCGGAGGGGGTGAGCAGTTCTTC.

V usage is TRBV10-3 and J usage is TRBJ2-1; D may correspond to TRBD1 or TRBD2 (5 bases each). Germline V gene data show CDR1 as ENHRY and CDR2 as SYGVKD. The CDR3 is made up of 14 amino acids. V shed 0 bases and J shed 6 bases, with 9 bases lying between them. CDR3 coding DNA: TGTGCCATCAGTGAGTCCTCGGGGCTCAATGAGCAGTTCTTC. Its protein product is CAISESSGLNEQFF.

V gene TRBV25-1 combines with J gene TRBJ2-1; 9 bases align to TRBD2. Germline loops: CDR1 MGHDK, CDR2 SYGVNS. This CDR3 is 15 amino acids long. The junction had 10 bases not matched to a gene; V was cut back by 3 bases and J by 10 bases. The CDR3 loop reads CASSEFAGGPEEQFF. In DNA, the CDR3 is TGTGCCAGCAGTGAGTTCGCGGGAGGGCCAGAGGAGCAGTTCTTC. The whole variable domain, filled in from reference TRBV25-1 and TRBJ2-1, reads EADIYQTPRYLVIGTGKKITLECSQTMGHDKMYWYQQDPGMELHLIHYSYGVNSTEKGDLSSESTVSRIRTEHFPLTLESARPSHTSQYLCASSEFAGGPEEQFFGPGTRLTVL.

The chain links TRBV21-1 to TRBJ2-3; the listed D gene, TRBD2, was not tested against the DNA. TRBV21-1 is a recognized pseudogene. This CDR3 contains 16 residues. The DNA of the CDR3 is TGTGCCAGCAGCAAAACAGCGGGAGAAAGCACAGATACGCAGTATTTT. Translation gives CASSKTAGESTDTQYF.

J is TRBJ2-5 and V is TRBV20-1; TRBD1 or TRBD2 may be the D gene (5 bases each). The J call is uncertain, as TRBJ2-7 better fits the DNA end. The CDR3 is 16 amino acids. The germline V gene encodes CDR1 DFQATT and CDR2 SNEGSKA (reference sequence). The CDR3 protein is CSARENSPGRFYEQYF. The CDR3 nucleotides read TGCAGTGCTAGAGAGAATTCGCCGGGACGGTTCTACGAGCAGTACTTC.

The chain links TRBV7-3 to TRBJ1-5; D call uncertain. The CDR3 sequence is 13 residues long. V was cut by 4 bases and J by 5 bases, with 9 bases left in between. Looked up from germline, CDR1 is SGHTA and CDR2 is FQGTGA. The CDR3, as DNA: TGTGCCAGCAGCTCAGGACCCGATCAGCCCCAGCATTTT. Translation: CASSSGPDQPQHF.

The chain links TRBV28 to TRBJ1-5; D is unresolved. This CDR3 spans 14 amino acids. V was pared by 6 bases and J by 4 bases, with 13 bases between. Germline V gene sequence: CDR1 MDHEN, CDR2 SYDVKM. DNA for the CDR3: TGTGCCAGCAGACCTCCCGGGAGGAATCAGCCCCAGCATTTT. Encoded protein: CASRPPGRNQPQHF.

The CDR3 coding sequence is TGTGCCAGCAGCGTAGCCCAGGGCACAGATACGCAGTATTTT. It encodes CASSVAQGTDTQYF. The chain couples TRBV9 to TRBJ2-3, with D unresolved. The CDR3 has 14 amino acids. V was cut by 0 bases and J by 1 base, with 6 bases left in between. Germline CDR1 is SGDLS and CDR2 is YYNGEE.

The chain is built from TRBV11-2 and TRBJ1-1; tentatively, D is TRBD1 (5 bases). This CDR3 is 14 amino acids long. Trimming took off 1 base at V and 12 bases at J, with 18 bases between the two ends. CDR1 and CDR2 from the germline V gene are SGHAT and FQNNGV. DNA for the CDR3: TGTGCCAGCAGCTTAGGACCGGGGCACGCCAGACCTTTCTTT. Translation: CASSLGPGHARPFF.

As for this clonotype: With a much larger clone just one base away, this may be a read error. The chain uses TRBV29-1 and TRBJ1-2, with no clear D. V was clipped by 7 bases and J by 4 bases, with 16 bases between them. Looked up from germline, CDR1 is SQVTM and CDR2 is ANQGSEA. This CDR3 region has 13 residues. The CDR3 bases are TGCAGCGCCAGTCTTACGCGGAGCTATGGCTACACCTTC. Its protein product is CSASLTRSYGYTF.

The chain uses TRBV6-5 and TRBJ2-5, with 10 bases matching TRBD2. The J segment lost 2 bases and the V segment lost 7 bases, leaving 4 bases of the junction unmatched. The CDR3 totals 14 residues. CDR1 and CDR2 (germline): MNHEY, SVGAGI. CDR3 nucleotide sequence: TGTGCCAGCACCAATAGCGGGAGGCAAGAGACCCAGTACTTC. This codes for CASTNSGRQETQYF.